This T cell receptor (beta chain) is from a study of beta chain features in type 1 diabetes. The CDR3 runs to 11 residues. Germline V gives CDR1 SNHLY, CDR2 FYNNEI. Expressed TCRB transcripts were sequenced because the entire RNA isolate underwent reverse transcription. TCRdb keeps only in-frame clones here, not all; method: immunoSEQ multiplex PCR. The data show nearly 250,000 clones, with 68% seen just once and 0.053% held by the top ten. This clone was counted a few times. At one end, the junction sequence differs from germline, possibly due to a read error. The sample taken for sequencing was naive CD4+ T cells from blood. The TCR comes from a man aged 30 to 39 in good health. The rearrangement links TRBV2 to TRBJ2-7; the D is unclear. The CDR3 nucleotides read TGTGCCAGCAGTGAAGGGAGCCCCCAATGCTTC. It yields the protein CASSEGSPQCF.